The 3 T cell receptor beta chains in this list originate from one sample, sequenced in a study of T cell changes during pregnancy in multiple sclerosis. Data came from immunoSEQ multiplex PCR; TCRdb stores just in-frame clones and leaves some out. The sample holds approximately 41,000 clones, around nine tenths seen once. Here the sequenced sample was CD4+ T cells from peripheral blood mononuclear cells, taken in the second trimester of pregnancy. These receptor sequences come from a female donor in good health, enrolled as a control in a pregnancy study.

This clone was seen once. The rearrangement links TRBV4-2 to TRBJ2-3, with D tentatively TRBD2 (7 bases). V was trimmed by 4 bases and J by 4 bases, leaving 21 bases between them. Germline CDR1 and CDR2: LGHNA and YNFKEQ. The CDR3 has 17 residues. The CDR3 coding sequence is TGTGCCAGCAGCCCGGGAGGCTGGGGGGAGGGGGCAGATACGCAGTATTTT. Translation: CASSPGGWGEGADTQYF.

The rearrangement links TRBV2 to TRBJ1-6; TRBD1 matches 11 bases. The V segment lost 7 bases and the J segment 6 bases; nucleotides outside the gene matches: 2. The CDR3 length is 14 residues. Per the germline V gene, CDR1 is SNHLY and CDR2 is FYNNEI. Here the CDR3 reads CASNGQGANSPLHF. For the CDR3, the DNA is TGTGCCAGCAATGGACAGGGGGCTAATTCACCCCTCCACTTT.

This clone was found once. This rearrangement joins TRBV30 to TRBJ1-1, with 8 bases matching TRBD1. The germline V gene encodes CDR1 GTSNPN and CDR2 SVGIG (reference sequence). Losses at the gene ends were 5 bases for V and 2 bases for J; bases not matched to a gene: 4. This CDR3 comprises 13 residues. CDR3 DNA: TGTGCCTGGGGACAGGGAGGCAACACTGAAGCTTTCTTT. Protein: CAWGQGGNTEAFF.